This is a list of T cell receptor beta chains from one sample in a study of cytomegalovirus exposure and HLA in healthy donors. Sequenced by immunoSEQ multiplex PCR; TCRdb stores in-frame clones only, minus some. This sample has about 87,000 clones, with 65% to 75% found just once. The sample comprised PBMCs. The receptor set was obtained from a man younger than 40 in good health and CMV-seropositive. Each CDR3 is given with its conserved first and last residue. D genes are given only for firm matches. Size values are once, few and many counts, or a class for expanded clones, and some rows have none.

V gene,J gene,D gene,clone size,CDR3 DNA,CDR3 protein
TRBV27,TRBJ2-7,TRBD2,NA,TGTGCCAGCAGTTTTGGGACTAGCGGGGGGCCCTACGAGCAGTACTTC,CASSFGTSGGPYEQYF
TRBV23-1,TRBJ2-7,TRBD2,once,TGCGCCAGCAGGAATAGCGGGAGGGACAGAGGAGAGCAGTACTTC,CASRNSGRDRGEQYF
TRBV18,TRBJ1-1,NA,once,TGTGCCAGCTCACCACAGGGGATAGAAGCTTTCTTT,CASSPQGIEAFF
TRBV5-6,TRBJ1-1,TRBD1,NA,TGTGCCAGCAGCGCCGGGACAGGGTACATGAACACTGAAGCTTTCTTT,CASSAGTGYMNTEAFF
TRBV10-3,TRBJ1-5,NA,NA,TGTGCCATCAGTCTGGACACCAGCAATCAGCCCCAGCATTTT,CAISLDTSNQPQHF
TRBV6-4,TRBJ2-1,TRBD1,medium-sized,TGTGCCAGCAGTGAACAGGGGTACAATGAGCAGTTCTTC,CASSEQGYNEQFF
TRBV9,TRBJ2-7,NA,NA,TGTGCCAGCAGCGGGGGGGACCTCAAGCCGTACGAGCAGTACTTC,CASSGGDLKPYEQYF
TRBV29-1,TRBJ2-5,TRBD2,NA,TGCAGCGTTGAGTTCCTACTAGCGGGACAAGAGACCCAGTACTTC,CSVEFLLAGQETQYF
TRBV20-1,TRBJ1-1,TRBD1,NA,TGCAGTGCGGGGGACAGGCAGGAAGCTTTCTTT,CSAGDRQEAFF
TRBV30,TRBJ2-2,TRBD2,NA,TGTGCCTGGAGTTCACAAGCGGGAGTTAACGGGGAGCTGTTTTTT,CAWSSQAGVNGELFF
TRBV9,TRBJ2-3,NA,few,TGTGCCAGCAGCGTAGGAGGCGGGATCACAGATACGCAGTATTTT,CASSVGGGITDTQYF
TRBV28,TRBJ1-5,NA,NA,TGTGCCAGCAGTCTCAGGGTAGGCAATCAGCCCCAGCATTTT,CASSLRVGNQPQHF
TRBV15,TRBJ1-5,TRBD1,NA,TGTGCCACCAGCCTAGGGACAGGGGTTCAGCCCCAGCATTTT,CATSLGTGVQPQHF